This entry lists 5 T cell receptor beta chains sequenced from one sample in a study of cytotoxic CD8 clonotypes in ibrutinib-treated CLL. Data came from immunoSEQ multiplex PCR; TCRdb stores just in-frame clones and leaves some out. This table holds 140,000 to 150,000 clones, 76% found once. Sequences were derived from PBMCs, sampled after 24 months of ibrutinib treatment. These receptor sequences come from a human donor with chronic lymphocytic leukemia.

This chain joins TRBV18 and TRBJ2-1; 10 nucleotides agree with TRBD2. The CDR3 contains 14 residues. Germline V lookup: CDR1 KGHSH, CDR2 LQKENI. Losses at the gene ends were 8 bases for V and 2 bases for J; bases not matched to a gene: 3. In DNA, the CDR3 is TGTGCCAGCCGGACTAGCGGAACCTACAATGAGCAGTTCTTC. Translated, it gives CASRTSGTYNEQFF.

The chain combines TRBV28 with TRBJ1-2; D may be TRBD1 (5 bases). Trimming removed 5 bases at V and 2 bases at J, with 15 bases between. The CDR3 loop spans 15 amino acids. From germline, CDR1 is MDHEN and CDR2 SYDVKM. The CDR3: CASSPWGGANYGYTF. The CDR3 DNA sequence: TGTGCCAGCAGTCCCTGGGGCGGGGCCAACTATGGCTACACCTTC.

The chain carries TRBV6-4 and TRBJ2-5; D may match TRBD1 or TRBD2 (5 bases each). The CDR3 is made up of 14 amino acids. CDR1 and CDR2 (germline): MRHNA, SNTAGT. V was clipped by 4 bases and J by 4 bases, with 13 bases between them. CDR3 sequence: CASSAGPWGETQYF. The DNA of the CDR3 is TGTGCCAGCAGTGCGGGACCCTGGGGAGAGACCCAGTACTTC.

The chain recombines TRBV7-3 with TRBJ1-6, with D perhaps matching TRBD1 (6 bases). CDR1 and CDR2 from the germline V gene are SGHTA and FQGTGA. There are 14 residues in the CDR3. V was trimmed by 6 bases and J by 10 bases, leaving 16 bases between them. DNA for the CDR3: TGTGCCAGCAGGGCGGAGCGTACAGGGTCACCCCTCCACTTT. It yields the protein CASRAERTGSPLHF.

The chain uses TRBV15 and TRBJ2-7, with D tentatively TRBD1 or TRBD2 (5 bases each). CDR1 and CDR2 (germline): LNHNV, YYDKDF (reference sequence). This CDR3 is built from 17 residues. V dropped 2 bases and J dropped 4 bases, with 21 bases sitting between them. The CDR3 region is CATSRNPRSLGVYEQYF. The CDR3, as DNA: TGTGCCACCAGCAGAAACCCCCGCAGCCTGGGGGTATACGAGCAGTACTTC.